The clone carrying this T cell receptor beta chain occurred many times. The antigen is undetermined. The sample is drawn from a study of early T cells in non-severe SARS-CoV-2 infection. About the research overall: Whole-blood bulk RNA, unsorted, was sequenced, and chains were unpaired.

Each cDNA molecule carried a unique molecular identifier. A single record per CDR3 protein comes from TCRdb applying MiXCR to the 5' RACE reads. Of about 48,000 distinct CDR3 sequences listed, over 7.5% are singletons. Notes on the study in general: CD4 and private specificities were missed by VDJdb matching, which favored anti-spike CD8 responses.

The CDR3 sequence is 16 residues long. Trimming at V came to 4 bases and at J to 2 bases, leaving 9 bases not matched to a gene. CDR1 SGHRS and CDR2 YFSETQ come from the germline V gene. Sequenced: whole blood. V is TRBV5-1 and J is TRBJ1-5; TRBD1 agrees at 7 bases. This sequence originates from an adult who was a healthcare worker with PCR-confirmed SARS-CoV-2 infection or an uninfected control (not recorded which). CDR3 sequence (DNA): TGCGCCAGCAGCCCAGGCGACAGGGAGGGCAATCAGCCCCAGCATTTT. This translates into CASSPGDREGNQPQHF.